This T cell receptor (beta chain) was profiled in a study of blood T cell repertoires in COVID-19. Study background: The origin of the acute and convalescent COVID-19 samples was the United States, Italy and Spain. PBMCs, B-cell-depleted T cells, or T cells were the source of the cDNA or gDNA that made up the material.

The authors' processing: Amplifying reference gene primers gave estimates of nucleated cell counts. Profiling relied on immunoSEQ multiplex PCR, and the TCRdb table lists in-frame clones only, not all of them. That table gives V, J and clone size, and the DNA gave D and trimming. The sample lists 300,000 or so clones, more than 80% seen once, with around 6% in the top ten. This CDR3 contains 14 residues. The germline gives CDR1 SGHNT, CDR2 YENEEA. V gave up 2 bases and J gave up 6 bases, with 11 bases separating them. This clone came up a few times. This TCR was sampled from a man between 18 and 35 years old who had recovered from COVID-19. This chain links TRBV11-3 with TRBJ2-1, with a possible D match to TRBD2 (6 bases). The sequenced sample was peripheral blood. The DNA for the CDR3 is TGTGCCAGCAGCTTACCTAGCGACGGCAATGAGCAGTTCTTC. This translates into CASSLPSDGNEQFF.